Included here is one T cell receptor (beta chain) sequence, with context. The antigen it recognizes is unknown. Within one base of it there is no much larger clone, and no base qualities were kept. This sample is part of a study of cytomegalovirus exposure and HLA in healthy donors (dated by TCRdb to about 2017). Background for the entire study: In an earlier analysis of about 560 of the donors, approximately 260 Gb of sequence data and 117 million unique TCR beta sequences from roughly 200 million T cells were reported. The T cell repertoires of 670 or so subjects were profiled by immunosequencing and related to cytomegalovirus serostatus. Across approximately 400 genotyped donors of the cohort, an average of approximately 200,000 unique TCR beta nucleotide sequences per donor were sequenced, and 15% to 20% of those sequences were non-productive. Typing coverage varied by locus: roughly 629-630 donors for A, B, C, DRB1 and DQB1; some 520 for DQA1; more than 600 for DPA1; around 490 for DPB1. HLA typing included class I and class II loci at four-digit resolution. In the later analysis, no new phenotypic data were used to find candidate immune exposures; instead, reliance was placed on TCR beta sequences and their occurrence across donors. About 5 DR-DQ haplotypes were handled as single units for association and clustering, since linkage in the cohort was strong. All discovery cohort repertoires had been generated using a single sequencing platform. An early release covering roughly 580 HLA-typed donors comprised about 320 gigabases of sequencing data and about 90 million unique TCR sequences. To decide whether each TCR beta V gene segment behaved as functional or pseudogenic, an earlier analysis of some 600 of the donors relied on high-throughput TCR beta sequencing. A later analysis re-examined previously published TCR beta repertoires from more than 650 donors and added high-resolution HLA genotyping to investigate patterns of TCR occurrence. The aim of the study was to test whether cataloging public T cell receptors could identify signatures of past pathogen exposure. To predict cytomegalovirus infection status, the study combined high-throughput TCR immunosequencing, statistical association of individual TCRs with disease status, and machine learning. Genome-wide SNP genotypes for about 55% of the 666 donors were used in a later genetic analysis, which treated that subset as a discovery cohort. Donor age, sex, ethnicity and CMV serostatus were compiled together with the repertoire data. Of the roughly 400 genotyped donors, roughly 80% were placed in the genetic ancestry cluster associated with self-reported Caucasian donors. Besides the first cohort of roughly 700 subjects, a separate validation cohort made up of 120 or so different subjects was used.

The library was built by means of the immunoSEQ multiplex PCR assay. A mixture of 60 forward primers for TCR Vbeta segments and 13 reverse primers for TCR Jbeta segments was used in the multiplex PCR. The CDR3 region of rearranged TCR beta genes was amplified from genomic DNA by a multiplex PCR assay. The Illumina HiSeq System was used to sequence the amplified TCR beta libraries as 87-base-pair reads. The source study handled its data this way. A later analysis tallied approximately 87 million unique TCR beta chains across the approximately 670 repertoires, and approximately 9.9 million of those chains were shared by two or more donors. A nearest-neighbor algorithm error-corrected the raw reads and collapsed the reads into unique sequences, merging closely related sequences to remove PCR and sequencing errors. To assign V, D and J gene segments, CDR3 sequences were aligned to IMGT reference sequences. For a sequence to be retained, at least a six-nucleotide match to both a V gene segment and a J gene segment was required. A rearrangement was called productive if the CDR3 had no stop codons and remained in frame with V and J, and every other rearrangement was called non-productive. Following IMGT convention, CDR3 was defined as the stretch from the second conserved V-encoded cysteine to the conserved J-encoded phenylalanine. The earlier analysis of fewer than 700 of the donors excluded sequences that lacked an unambiguous match to a single V gene segment. In an earlier analysis of 450 to 700 of the donors, V segments were called functional above 56.7% productive rearrangements and were called segregating when the between-donor standard deviation exceeded 5%. A statistical classification framework was built for diagnosing cytomegalovirus status from the catalog of TCR beta chain sequences. V and J gene assignment, in a later analysis, came from comparing TCR nucleotide sequences with IMGT/GENE-DB human TR gene sequences. Using the TCRdist pipeline, a later analysis assigned CDR3 sequences along with most-parsimonious VDJ recombination scenarios. In a later analysis, every TCR beta chain was defined by the combination of its CDR3 amino acid sequence and its V-gene family, and reads without a unique V-gene family were dropped. In a later analysis, 450 to 600 highly shared, low-generation-probability nucleotide sequences were removed to address suspected cross-contamination and a sequencing artifact. In a later analysis, a clonal expansion index was calculated for each public chain from normalized within-repertoire ranks of inferred template counts. In a later analysis, generation probabilities were computed with a VDJ recombination model fitted to out-of-frame rearrangements, and the resulting probabilities were checked against IGoR. In a later analysis, hypergeometric tests were used to score TCR-TCR, TCR-HLA and TCR-CMV co-occurrence, with a repertoire-size bias correction applied to TCR pairs. In a later analysis, false discovery rates were estimated by permuting HLA or CMV assignments 20 times. In a later analysis, co-occurring TCRs were grouped using DBSCAN, and TCRdist sequence similarity was added for clustering within HLA-allele-positive subsets. Co-occurrence clustering excluded repertoires with fewer than 30,000 or more than 120,000 public chains, plus five with anomalous nucleotide sharing. TCRdb retrieved this table from immuneACCESS and kept in-frame rearrangements only. Not all clones are present; in checked studies, unresolved V genes account for under half, and no reason is known for the remainder. V and J calls and clone size are copied from that table; D and trimming were computed from the DNA. The sample table records approximately 220,000 clones; 65% to 85% of these occur just once. The leading ten clones occupy roughly 0.71% of the sample.

In total, over 600 healthy bone marrow donors made up the cohort. At the time of sampling, every cohort member was nominally healthy, though immune exposures that went unrecorded were likely present. The donor was CMV seronegative and belonged to the group of around 350 seronegative cohort members. Every donor gave a peripheral blood sample, and the peripheral blood mononuclear cells from that sample were used for TCR beta sequencing. Genomic DNA extraction from the blood cell samples was performed with the Qiagen DNeasy Blood Extraction Kit. The full study reports these points: The study listed approximately 160 TCR beta chains as associated with cytomegalovirus. In vitro tests confirmed that a few of the cytomegalovirus-associated TCR beta chains recognize cytomegalovirus antigens. A further reported finding was that TCR beta sequences accurately predicted the HLA-A and HLA-B alleles for most subjects in the first cohort. Most TCR sequences were seen in very few donors, while some public TCRs were found in many individuals. In both the original and validation cohorts, the classifier was reported to diagnose cytomegalovirus status with high specificity and sensitivity. HLA typing was unavailable for some donors at each locus, so association tests used only the typed subset. Specific HLA alleles were associated with 15,000 to 20,000 TCR beta sequences at a false discovery rate of 0.05 in a later analysis. Some IMGT-functional V segments, including TRBV6-2 and TRBV6-3, could not be told apart with the 87-base-pair reads, so those segments were excluded. The cohort was sequenced for TCR beta chains only, and without alpha or paired-chain data the features that could be detected were limited. An earlier analysis of some 590 of the donors showed that most TCR beta V segments appeared in productive rearrangements either about 90% or about 30% of the time, which broadly matched IMGT annotations. In a later analysis, TCR association rates were found to vary across HLA loci, with the most associated TCRs seen for DRB1 alleles and the fewest for HLA-C alleles. Immune exposure information for the cohort was limited to CMV serostatus. Compared with the approximately 710-donor mean, donors in an Asian-associated ancestry cluster had fewer N-insertions in productive TCRs, according to a later genetic analysis. Correlated functional status among segregating V segments might be attributable to linkage disequilibrium, but an unknown experimental factor could not be ruled out. The presence/absence analyses assumed that sequencing depth was roughly uniform across donors, and that assumption may not be true. In a later analysis, most CMV-associated TCR beta chains were found to appear HLA-restricted, with HLA associations seemingly driven largely by CMV exposure. A later analysis found that HLA-associated TCR beta chains were more clonally expanded and had lower generation probabilities than equally common non-associated chains. According to the authors, the approach could potentially be generalized to other disease states and immunological phenotypes. Strong co-occurrence of HLA alleles, especially DR and DQ, made assigning TCR associations to individual alleles difficult. About 17 rarely observed V segments, including chromosome 9 orphons, were excluded from the earlier analysis of several hundred of the donors because counts were too low. A later genetic analysis associated a missense DCLRE1C variant with V-gene and J-gene trimming of TCR beta chains, and an independent cohort replicated the association. A cluster of highly shared sequence variants was judged likely to be a technical artifact of the sequencing pipeline. In a later analysis, several top co-occurrence clusters were reported to appear linked to parvovirus B19, influenza, CMV and Epstein-Barr virus.

V lost 6 bases and J lost 3 bases, and the count of bases not matched to a germline gene is 7. The germline V gene yields SNHLY for CDR1 and FYNNEI for CDR2. The CDR3 measures 15 amino acids from cysteine to phenylalanine. Only CDR3 DNA is held: 45 bases, read in frame from base 1. Sequenced material: PBMCs. This clonotype was obtained from a boy between 2 and 15 years old in good health and CMV-seronegative. This sequence uses TRBV2 and TRBJ1-3, and 8 junction bases match TRBD1. The CDR3 region: CASRADRGHGNTIYF. DNA sequence: TGTGCCAGCAGAGCCGACAGGGGCCATGGAAACACCATATATTTT.